What follows are 12 T cell receptor beta chains derived from one specimen sequenced in a study of a mutant IDH1 vaccine in newly diagnosed glioma (dated by TCRdb to the early 2020s). The time point label for this specimen denotes: baseline, week 1 (first vaccination visit). Per the publication, the treatment or condition label means: pre-vaccination baseline after standard-of-care therapy. Library generation was performed with the immunoSEQ multiplex PCR assay. The table comes from immuneACCESS by way of TCRdb, which keeps in-frame sequences with V and J called. Part of the clones is missing from these tables; in studies checked, under half for an unresolved V gene and the rest for unknown reasons. Counted in this sample were over 25,000 clones; about 85% of them appeared once. Of the sample, around 5% falls within the top ten clones. The sample was PBMCs, taken from a glioma patient treated with radiotherapy, temozolomide or both. Every receptor here comes from a woman aged 40 to 55 with glioma.

Here the CDR3 DNA reads TGTGCCAGCAGCTTAGCAGTTGGTAGCGGGGGCAATCAGTACTTC. It translates to CASSLAVGSGGNQYF. J is TRBJ2-5 and V is TRBV7-6, with 9 bases fitting TRBD2. Per germline, CDR1 SGHVS and CDR2 FNYEAQ. There are 15 residues in the CDR3. V lost 0 bases to trimming and J lost 11 bases; unmatched junction nucleotides: 10.

The CDR3 bases are TGTGCCAGCAGCACCGGACTAGCTTCCTACGAGCAGTACTTC. Translating gives CASSTGLASYEQYF. The V gene is TRBV9, the J gene TRBJ2-7; 8 bases map to TRBD2. V lost 4 bases and J lost 1; bases outside the gene matches: 4. CDR1 SGDLS and CDR2 YYNGEE come from the germline V gene. The CDR3 runs to 14 residues.

This chain links TRBV30 with TRBJ2-7; D is possibly TRBD1 or TRBD2 (5 bases each). The CDR3 is made up of 12 amino acids. The germline CDR1 and CDR2 sequences are GTSNPN and SVGIG (reference sequence). Trimming removed 6 bases from V and 2 bases from J, with 11 bases in between. As DNA, the CDR3 is TGTGCCTGCATCAAGGGACCCTACGAGCAGTACTTC. This gives the protein CACIKGPYEQYF.

The rearrangement joins TRBV5-1 to TRBJ2-5; D remains unclear. Trimming took off 3 bases at V and 5 bases at J, with 8 bases between the two ends. Germline loops: CDR1 SGHRS, CDR2 YFSETQ. The CDR3 contains 12 residues. The CDR3 sequence is CASSYGLETQYF. In DNA form, the CDR3 reads TGCGCCAGCAGCTACGGGCTGGAGACCCAGTACTTC.

This chain connects TRBV30 to TRBJ2-3; 10 nucleotides match TRBD1. Germline loops: CDR1 GTSNPN, CDR2 SVGIG (reference sequence). The CDR3 runs to 15 residues. V lost 4 bases, J lost 2 bases, and 6 bases stayed unmatched. The CDR3 loop reads CAWNGQGGYTDTQYF. The CDR3 DNA is TGTGCCTGGAACGGACAGGGGGGATACACAGATACGCAGTATTTT.

V is TRBV6-5 and J is TRBJ1-4, with TRBD1 identical over 8 bases. J lost 8 bases, V lost 6 bases, and 11 bases had no gene match. The CDR3 has 15 residues. Germline loops: CDR1 MNHEY, CDR2 SVGAGI. CDR3 bases: TGTGCCAGCAGCCCCCGGGACAGGCGGAAAGAAAAACTGTTTTTT. Encoded protein: CASSPRDRRKEKLFF.

The chain links TRBV6-5 to TRBJ1-4; a weak D match, TRBD1 (5 bases). V was clipped by 6 bases and J by 5 bases, with 13 bases between them. Germline assignment: CDR1 MNHEY and CDR2 SVGAGI. The CDR3 spans 14 residues. In DNA form, the CDR3 reads TGTGCCAGCAGCCCAGGGAGTGGGAATGAAAAACTGTTTTTT. Its translation: CASSPGSGNEKLFF.

This chain joins TRBV6-5 and TRBJ2-3; D gene unclear. V was shortened by 7 bases and J by 1 base, with 9 bases between the two germline ends. The V gene's germline CDR1 is MNHEY and CDR2 SVGAGI. The CDR3 spans 13 residues. The CDR3, as DNA: TGTGCCAGCACCCCATCGCGCACAGATACGCAGTATTTT. Protein product: CASTPSRTDTQYF.

The V call is TRBV2, the J call TRBJ1-4; no firm D call. This CDR3 contains 14 residues. Germline assignment: CDR1 SNHLY and CDR2 FYNNEI. Trimming shortened V by 4 bases and J by 2 bases, and 8 bases separated the two germline ends. CDR3 DNA sequence: TGTGCCAGCAGTGCTAGTTGGACTAATGAAAAACTGTTTTTT. Its protein product is CASSASWTNEKLFF.

This clone appeared once. J is TRBJ2-7 and V is TRBV4-1; maybe TRBD1 (5 bases). Germline lookup yields CDR1 MGHRA and CDR2 YSYEKL. CDR3 length: 15 residues. Trimming cost V 4 bases and J 0 bases, with 13 bases left between them. The CDR3 nucleotides are TGCGCCAGCAGCCTAGGCGAACAGGCCTCCTACGAGCAGTACTTC. Protein product: CASSLGEQASYEQYF.

The V gene is TRBV27, the J gene TRBJ1-1, with TRBD1 as a possible D gene (5 bases). Trimming removed 5 bases at V and 1 base at J, with 11 bases between. This CDR3 has 14 amino acids. Looked up from germline, CDR1 is MNHEY and CDR2 is SMNVEV (reference sequence). CDR3 DNA: TGTGCCAGCAGTCCAACGGGACCGAACACTGAAGCTTTCTTT. Translation: CASSPTGPNTEAFF.

The chain is built from TRBV6-5 and TRBJ2-3, with TRBD2 matching over 8 bases. With V trimmed by 6 bases and J by 2 bases, 7 bases remained unmatched. The CDR3 covers 15 residues. Germline CDR1 MNHEY, CDR2 SVGAGI. Written as DNA, the CDR3 is TGTGCCAGCAGCCAACTAGCGGCACTCACAGATACGCAGTATTTT. It specifies CASSQLAALTDTQYF.